The clone carrying this T cell receptor (beta chain) was found once. Its antigen is currently unknown. The ends were cut back, 0 bases at V and 1 base at J, with 15 bases in the middle. CDR1 and CDR2 from the germline V gene are LNHNV and YYDKDF (reference sequence). The CDR3 loop spans 17 amino acids. These data originate in a study of PD-1 blockade in classical Hodgkin lymphoma. Looking at the study overall: Nivolumab 3 mg/kg was given intravenously every 2 weeks. Study outcomes and limitations: Newly diagnosed patients were reported to start with lower TCR diversity than healthy donors. Diversity similar to that of newly diagnosed patients was seen at baseline in complete responders. TCR diversity rose significantly by C4D1 in CD4+ but not CD8+ cells.

The time point: cycle 4 day 1 (C4D1), after five to seven weeks of nivolumab. Relapses following autologous stem cell transplantation were seen in all patients, with brentuximab vedotin exposure varying. Sequencing used immunoSEQ multiplex PCR; TCRdb keeps in-frame clones, though not all of them. The sample records over 75,000 clones, around nine tenths being singletons. The rearrangement uses TRBV15 and TRBJ1-1, with a weak D call TRBD1 (5 bases). This specimen consisted of peripheral blood mononuclear cells (PBMCs), obtained before the fourth cycle of nivolumab. The sequence came from a human donor with classical Hodgkin lymphoma. The CDR3 protein is CATSRDIGDVGNTEAFF. The CDR3 DNA is TGTGCCACCAGCAGAGATATAGGGGACGTAGGGAACACTGAAGCTTTCTTT.